This TCR beta chain was recorded in a study of cytomegalovirus exposure and HLA in healthy donors. Findings and limits, study-wide: Immune exposure data for these donors was limited to CMV serostatus.

Primers for the PCR totalled 60 Vbeta and 13 Jbeta. The repertoire was sequenced with immunoSEQ multiplex PCR; TCRdb's copy has only in-frame clones and lacks some. The data contain around 52,000 clones, around 83% of them singletons. Germline CDR1 is SEHNR and CDR2 is FQNEAQ (reference sequence). The CDR3 contains 13 residues. V lost 7 bases, J lost 6 bases, and 15 bases lay in between. In its sample, this clone was seen once. What it recognizes is unknown. The chain has TRBV7-9 and TRBJ1-2; no clear D gene. The TCR comes from a man aged 35 to 55 in good health and CMV-seronegative. Sample: PBMCs. The CDR3 DNA reads as TGTGCCAGCACTTTCGACACGGCGCATGGCTACACCTTC. Its protein is CASTFDTAHGYTF.